The 32 T cell receptor beta chains reported below all come from one sample, sequenced in a study of cytotoxic CD8 clonotypes in ibrutinib-treated CLL. Data came from immunoSEQ multiplex PCR; TCRdb stores just in-frame clones and leaves some out. The data contain 75,000 to 80,000 clones, roughly 80% of them seen just once; the ten biggest clones take up more than 35%. The sequencing here drew on PBMCs, taken after 24 months of ibrutinib treatment. The receptors come from a human donor with chronic lymphocytic leukemia.

This chain connects TRBV4-1 to TRBJ2-3; 8 bases match TRBD1. This CDR3 has 17 residues. The ends lost 0 bases at V and 4 bases at J; junction bases unmatched: 9. Looked up from germline, CDR1 is MGHRA and CDR2 is YSYEKL. The CDR3 reads CASSQDSGTGGADTQYF. Written as DNA, the CDR3 is TGCGCCAGCAGCCAAGATTCGGGGACAGGTGGTGCAGATACGCAGTATTTT.

The chain has TRBV5-1 and TRBJ2-7, with TRBD1 matching over 10 bases. Germline assignment: CDR1 SGHRS and CDR2 YFSETQ. This CDR3 comprises 14 residues. Trimming removed 5 bases from V and 2 bases from J; junction bases left unmatched: 4. The CDR3 reads CASSWDRGTYEQYF. CDR3 in DNA: TGCGCCAGCAGTTGGGACAGGGGAACCTACGAGCAGTACTTC. Full variable domain (remainder filled in from reference TRBV5-1 and TRBJ2-7): KAGVTQTPRYLIKTRGQQVTLSCSPISGHRSVSWYQQTPGQGLQFLFEYFSETQRNKGNFPGRFSGRQFSNSRSEMNVSTLELGDSALYLCASSWDRGTYEQYFGPGTRLTVT.

The rearrangement uses TRBV19 and TRBJ1-1, with D possibly matching TRBD1 (5 bases). CDR3 size: 14 residues. The V end was cut by 6 bases, the J end by 4 bases, with 15 bases between. The germline CDR1 and CDR2 sequences are LNHDA and SQIVND (reference sequence). This CDR3 reads CASRPGGVVTEAFF. The CDR3 DNA is TGTGCCAGTAGGCCCGGAGGGGTGGTCACTGAAGCTTTCTTT.

Only one count was recorded for this clone. The chain uses TRBV28 and TRBJ2-7; TRBD2 matches 8 bases. The CDR3 consists of 14 residues. CDR1 MDHEN and CDR2 SYDVKM come from the germline V gene. V trimming: 5 bases; J trimming: 7 bases; junction bases outside the gene matches: 10. CDR3 amino acids: CASSGAGALGEQYF. DNA for the CDR3: TGTGCCAGCAGTGGAGCGGGAGCTTTGGGGGAGCAGTACTTC.

The gene calls are TRBV4-1 and TRBJ2-2; 13 nucleotides align to TRBD2. This CDR3 is 20 amino acids long. The J segment lost 4 bases and the V segment lost 0 bases, leaving 11 bases of the junction unmatched. The germline V gene has CDR1 MGHRA and CDR2 YSYEKL. CDR3 coding DNA: TGCGCCAGCAGCCAAGACTCTACTAGCGGGAGGGGACGAGGCACCGGGGAGCTGTTTTTT. Its translation is CASSQDSTSGRGRGTGELFF.

V usage is TRBV5-1 and J usage is TRBJ1-4; TRBD1 might be the D (6 bases). The CDR3 covers 15 residues. Germline V CDR1 and CDR2: SGHRS, YFSETQ. The V end lost 0 bases, the J end lost 5 bases, and 11 bases lay between the germline ends. CDR3 bases: TGCGCCAGCAGCTTGGCCGGGACACCGAATGAAAAACTGTTTTTT. Translating gives CASSLAGTPNEKLFF.

The chain is built from TRBV11-2 and TRBJ2-1; D is undetermined. Trimming shortened V by 5 bases and J by 0 bases, and 14 bases separated the two germline ends. CDR1 and CDR2 (germline): SGHAT, FQNNGV. The CDR3 runs to 16 residues. The CDR3 loop reads CASSLLIRSSYNEQFF. The CDR3 nucleotides read TGTGCCAGCAGCCTCCTAATTCGAAGCTCCTACAATGAGCAGTTCTTC.

The rearrangement joins TRBV19 to TRBJ2-7, with 7 bases lining up with TRBD1. V lost 6 bases to trimming and J lost 9 bases; unmatched junction nucleotides: 5. Per germline, CDR1 LNHDA and CDR2 SQIVND (reference sequence). The CDR3 has 11 residues. The CDR3 DNA follows: TGTGCCAGTAGCATGGACAGGATGCAGTACTTC. It codes for CASSMDRMQYF.

The V call is TRBV7-7, the J call TRBJ2-2; TRBD1 aligns across 12 bases. V shed 5 bases, J shed 4 bases, and the junction held 8 bases outside the gene matches. In germline, CDR1 is SSHAT, CDR2 FNYEAQ (reference sequence). The CDR3 sequence is 17 residues long. The CDR3 coding sequence is TGTGCCAGCAGCCCCGGGACAGGGGGCATTCGCACCGGGGAGCTGTTTTTT. Translating it yields CASSPGTGGIRTGELFF.

This clone was observed a single time. V and J are TRBV27 and TRBJ2-7, with D perhaps TRBD1 (6 bases). V lost 2 bases and J lost 13, with 18 bases in between. The germline CDR1 and CDR2 sequences are MNHEY and SMNVEV (reference sequence). The CDR3 covers 13 residues. CDR3 in DNA: TGTGCCAGCAGTTTACAGGGGTCCGTCAGGTTATACTTC. Its protein product is CASSLQGSVRLYF.

The rearrangement links TRBV7-3 to TRBJ2-1; D gene unclear. Germline V gene data show CDR1 as SGHTA and CDR2 as FQGTGA. This CDR3 has 16 residues. Trimming cost V 0 bases and J 0 bases, with 9 bases left between them. For the CDR3, the DNA is TGTGCCAGCAGCTTAACAGGGTCTAGCTCCTACAATGAGCAGTTCTTC. Translated: CASSLTGSSSYNEQFF.

This chain links TRBV18 with TRBJ2-3; 7 nucleotides match TRBD2. CDR3 length equals 14 residues. CDR1 is KGHSH and CDR2 is LQKENI in the germline V gene. V trimming: 4 bases; J trimming: 2 bases; junction bases outside the gene matches: 3. The CDR3 is CASSRGGPTDTQYF. As DNA, the CDR3 is TGTGCCAGCTCACGGGGGGGACCCACAGATACGCAGTATTTT.

The gene calls are TRBV5-1 and TRBJ2-2; 13 bases align to TRBD2. The V gene's germline CDR1 is SGHRS and CDR2 YFSETQ. There are 17 residues in the CDR3. The trim removed 4 bases at V and 0 bases at J, leaving 3 bases unmatched. The CDR3 bases are TGCGCCAGCAGCCCGGGACTAGCGGGAACGAACACCGGGGAGCTGTTTTTT. Encoded protein: CASSPGLAGTNTGELFF.

CDR3 DNA sequence: TGCAGTGCTAAACAGGGTTACGAGCAGTACTTC. Translated: CSAKQGYEQYF. The rearrangement joins TRBV20-1 to TRBJ2-7; D is possibly TRBD1 (6 bases). Germline CDR1 reads DFQATT; CDR2 reads SNEGSKA (reference sequence). The CDR3 loop spans 11 amino acids. Trimming took 4 bases from V and 4 from J, leaving 8 bases between them.

In this sample, this clone turned up a few times. The chain combines TRBV28 with TRBJ2-7; unclear D gene. Trimming cost V 2 bases and J 0 bases, with 8 bases left between them. Germline V gene sequence: CDR1 MDHEN, CDR2 SYDVKM. The CDR3 is 14 amino acids. CDR3 bases: TGTGCCAGCAGTTTAGGGCAGCACTCCTACGAGCAGTACTTC. Its protein is CASSLGQHSYEQYF.

This clone was seen once. The chain has TRBV28 and TRBJ2-3; the match to TRBD2 covers 12 bases. The CDR3 has 18 residues. The V gene end was trimmed by 6 bases and the J gene end by 1 base; junction bases not matched to a gene: 11. The germline gives CDR1 MDHEN, CDR2 SYDVKM. CDR3 nucleotide sequence: TGTGCCAGCAGCCCAACTAGCGGGAGGCCCTGGGGCACAGATACGCAGTATTTT. It is translated as CASSPTSGRPWGTDTQYF.

This rearrangement joins TRBV28 to TRBJ2-2; tentative D call: TRBD2 (5 bases). V lost 6 bases, J lost 4 bases, and 18 bases lay in between. This CDR3 comprises 16 residues. Germline loops: CDR1 MDHEN, CDR2 SYDVKM. The CDR3 sequence: CASRTYLRVSTGELFF. The DNA of the CDR3 is TGTGCCAGCAGGACTTACCTGAGGGTTTCCACCGGGGAGCTGTTTTTT.

The sample holds a few counts of this clone. The gene calls are TRBV30 and TRBJ1-1; D is ambiguous. Germline lookup yields CDR1 GTSNPN and CDR2 SVGIG (reference sequence). V lost 6 bases, J lost 3 bases, and 14 bases lay in between. The CDR3 runs 13 residues. The chain's CDR3 is CACRTGRDTEAFF. The CDR3 DNA reads as TGTGCCTGCCGGACTGGGCGGGACACTGAAGCTTTCTTT.

This clone was seen a few times. This rearrangement joins TRBV2 to TRBJ2-5, with unresolved D. Germline V gives CDR1 SNHLY, CDR2 FYNNEI. The CDR3 consists of 13 residues. V lost 2 bases, J lost 3 bases, and 7 bases lay in between. This CDR3 reads CASSEFREETQYF. The CDR3 DNA sequence: TGTGCCAGCAGTGAATTTAGAGAAGAGACCCAGTACTTC.

CDR3 sequence (DNA): TGTGCCAGCTGGGGACAGGGGAAGTTGGGTGGAAACACCATATATTTT. This translates into CASWGQGKLGGNTIYF. This chain uses TRBV10-3 with TRBJ1-3; 10 nucleotides agree with TRBD1. This CDR3 is 16 amino acids long. Germline V gene lookup returns CDR1 ENHRY and CDR2 SYGVKD. Unmatched junction bases numbered 12, after V lost 10 bases and J lost 3 bases.

The chain recombines TRBV27 with TRBJ2-1; a possible D gene is TRBD2 (6 bases). Germline V gene data show CDR1 as MNHEY and CDR2 as SMNVEV (reference sequence). This CDR3 comprises 13 residues. Deletions cut 6 bases from V and 10 bases from J, with 16 bases between. CDR3 DNA: TGTGCCAGCAGCCGCGTTGGGAGGCTCGAGCAGTTCTTC. This translates into CASSRVGRLEQFF.

The table lists this clone with a count of one. This rearrangement joins TRBV18 to TRBJ1-2, with TRBD1 matching 9 bases. V gave up 6 bases and J gave up 7 bases; unmatched junction bases: 6. CDR1 KGHSH and CDR2 LQKENI come from the germline V gene. CDR3 length equals 13 residues. CDR3 coding DNA: TGTGCCAGCTCCAATTCGGACAGGGGTGGCTACACCTTC. It is translated as CASSNSDRGGYTF.

The chain employs TRBV7-9 and TRBJ2-2; 9 positions agree with TRBD1. Unmatched junction bases numbered 11, after V lost 1 base and J lost 2 bases. The CDR3 is 19 amino acids. Germline CDR1 SEHNR, CDR2 FQNEAQ (reference sequence). The CDR3, as DNA: TGTGCCAGCAGCTTAGGGAGCTGGTCGGGACAGGGAAACACCGGGGAGCTGTTTTTT. Protein: CASSLGSWSGQGNTGELFF.

The chain joins TRBV11-3 to TRBJ2-1; D may be TRBD2 (6 bases). CDR3 length: 18 residues. V gave up 1 base and J gave up 0 bases, with 16 bases separating them. Germline CDR1 reads SGHNT; CDR2 reads YENEEA. In DNA form, the CDR3 reads TGTGCCAGCAGCTTAGTCGGGACTTCCCCCAGCTCCTACAATGAGCAGTTCTTC. Its protein product is CASSLVGTSPSSYNEQFF.

V usage is TRBV25-1 and J usage is TRBJ1-4; D is unresolved. Germline V gene data show CDR1 as MGHDK and CDR2 as SYGVNS. V was clipped by 4 bases and J by 7 bases, with 13 bases between them. The CDR3 spans 14 residues. CDR3 protein: CASSARWVGEKLFF. The CDR3 nucleotides read TGTGCCAGCAGTGCCCGGTGGGTGGGTGAAAAACTGTTTTTT. Based on the CDR3 plus reference TRBV25-1 and TRBJ1-4, the full variable domain is EADIYQTPRYLVIGTGKKITLECSQTMGHDKMYWYQQDPGMELHLIHYSYGVNSTEKGDLSSESTVSRIRTEHFPLTLESARPSHTSQYLCASSARWVGEKLFFGSGTQLSVL.

This chain joins TRBV5-1 and TRBJ2-5, with 11 bases matching TRBD2. V was pared by 4 bases and J by 3 bases, with 2 bases of the junction left unmatched. This CDR3 has 14 residues. Germline assignment: CDR1 SGHRS and CDR2 YFSETQ. The CDR3 DNA sequence: TGCGCCAGCAGCGAGGGACTAGCGGAAGAGACCCAGTACTTC. Translated: CASSEGLAEETQYF.

This clone came up a few times. The chain uses TRBV5-7 and TRBJ2-7; 7 bases map to TRBD1. TRBV5-7 has ORF status, its function being uncertain. After removal of 4 bases from V and 5 bases from J, the junction contained 12 bases not matched to a gene. This CDR3 comprises 15 residues. The CDR3 reads CASSTRGQITHEQYF. The CDR3 DNA reads TGTGCCAGCAGCACCCGGGGACAGATTACCCACGAGCAGTACTTC.

The chain carries TRBV5-3 and TRBJ2-2; D is unresolved. TRBV5-3 is designated an ORF whose function remains uncertain. The CDR3 is 15 amino acids. The ends were cut back, 3 bases at V and 2 bases at J, with 11 bases in the middle. The CDR3 region is CARSSREANTGELFF. The CDR3 bases are TGTGCCAGAAGCTCCCGAGAGGCCAACACCGGGGAGCTGTTTTTT.

The gene calls are TRBV7-3 and TRBJ2-5; tentative D call: TRBD2 (6 bases). Per the germline V gene, CDR1 is SGHTA and CDR2 is FQGTGA. CDR3 length equals 16 residues. Trimming took 5 bases from V and 3 from J, leaving 19 bases between them. The CDR3 reads CASSKTGLNLEETQYF. DNA for the CDR3: TGTGCCAGCAGCAAAACGGGACTCAATCTCGAAGAGACCCAGTACTTC.

This rearrangement joins TRBV30 to TRBJ2-5; 7 nucleotides line up with TRBD1. V dropped 2 bases and J dropped 2; count of bases not matched to a gene: 8. The CDR3 is made up of 15 amino acids. Germline loops: CDR1 GTSNPN, CDR2 SVGIG (reference sequence). The CDR3 loop reads CAWSSQGVIQETQYF. Here the CDR3 DNA reads TGTGCCTGGAGTTCCCAGGGGGTGATACAAGAGACCCAGTACTTC.

This clone showed up just once. The chain carries TRBV7-6 and TRBJ2-5, with D possibly matching TRBD2 (6 bases). Germline-derived CDR1 and CDR2 are SGHVS and FNYEAQ. V was trimmed by 5 bases and J by 0 bases, leaving 7 bases between them. The CDR3 extends over 13 amino acids. CDR3 sequence (DNA): TGTGCCAGCAGCCGCGGGAACCAAGAGACCCAGTACTTC. It translates to CASSRGNQETQYF.

V gene TRBV21-1 combines with J gene TRBJ2-3; the table assigns TRBD2, which was not confirmed against the DNA. TRBV21-1 is a known pseudogene. There are 17 residues in the CDR3. CDR3 protein: CASSKATSGAEEDTQYF. The CDR3 DNA is TGTGCCAGCAGCAAAGCTACTAGCGGAGCGGAGGAAGATACGCAGTATTTT.